Shown below are 7 T cell receptor beta chains from a single sample sequenced in a study of blood T cell repertoires in COVID-19. The repertoire was sequenced with immunoSEQ multiplex PCR; TCRdb's copy has only in-frame clones and lacks some. The sample includes some 97,000 clones, 88% of them seen just once. The sequenced material came from peripheral blood. These receptors were taken from a woman aged 60-75 years with acute or convalescent COVID-19.

Of note for this clone: Additional DNA sequences in this sample encode the identical CDR3. The chain is built from TRBV5-1 and TRBJ2-5; TRBD1 aligns across 7 bases. V was clipped by 1 base and J by 3 bases; unmatched bases: 0. This CDR3 spans 13 amino acids. Germline V lookup: CDR1 SGHRS, CDR2 YFSETQ. CDR3 DNA: TGCGCCAGCAGCTTGACAGGGGAAGAGACCCAGTACTTC. Residues: CASSLTGEETQYF.

The gene calls are TRBV6-5 and TRBJ2-3; tentatively, D is TRBD2 (6 bases). Trimming stripped 8 bases from V and 5 bases from J, with 20 bases between. The CDR3 is 15 residues long. The V gene's germline CDR1 is MNHEY and CDR2 SVGAGI. This CDR3 reads CASRRDPWSGDTQYF. The CDR3 DNA sequence: TGTGCCAGCCGGAGGGACCCTTGGTCGGGAGATACGCAGTATTTT.

The chain employs TRBV7-9 and TRBJ2-1; TRBD2 aligns across 10 bases. The CDR3 covers 16 residues. V shed 5 bases and J 0 bases; nucleotides not matched to a gene: 4. Germline values: CDR1 SEHNR, CDR2 FQNEAQ (reference sequence). The CDR3 sequence is CASSPRTSGSYNEQFF. The CDR3 DNA follows: TGTGCCAGCAGCCCGCGGACTAGCGGCTCCTACAATGAGCAGTTCTTC.

This clone was recorded only once. CDR3 protein: CASSQDRSSYNEQFF. In DNA form, the CDR3 reads TGTGCCAGCAGCCAAGATAGGAGCTCCTACAATGAGCAGTTCTTC. The chain couples TRBV3-1 (or the pseudogene TRBV3-2) to TRBJ2-1, with no clear D. V gave up 0 bases and J gave up 0 bases, with 6 bases separating them. This CDR3 contains 15 residues. Germline CDR1 LGHDT, CDR2 YNNKEL (reference sequence).

V usage is TRBV3-1 (or the pseudogene TRBV3-2) and J usage is TRBJ1-3; 8 bases align to TRBD1. This CDR3 comprises 14 residues. Germline CDR1 is LGHDT and CDR2 is YNNKEL (reference sequence). With V trimmed by 4 bases and J by 7 bases, 6 bases remained unmatched. CDR3 DNA sequence: TGTGCCAGCAGCCCCGGACAGGGTATCAACACCATATATTTT. Translated, it gives CASSPGQGINTIYF.

The rearrangement uses TRBV6-5 and TRBJ2-3; the match to TRBD2 covers 9 bases. The CDR3 length is 16 residues. Looked up from germline, CDR1 is MNHEY and CDR2 is SVGAGI. V gave up 2 bases and J gave up 2 bases; unmatched junction bases: 5. Written as DNA, the CDR3 is TGTGCCAGCAGTTACGGCGGGAGGGCAACCACAGATACGCAGTATTTT. Translated, it gives CASSYGGRATTDTQYF.

V is TRBV14 and J is TRBJ2-1; D is unclear. The CDR3 sequence is 15 residues long. Germline V gene sequence: CDR1 SGHDN, CDR2 FVKESK. Trimming left V 0 bases short and J 7 bases short, with 13 bases between. DNA of the CDR3: TGTGCCAGCAGCCAAGATTACCGGTTTCGGAATGAGCAGTTCTTC. The encoded protein is CASSQDYRFRNEQFF.